This entry describes one TCR beta chain. Its antigen remains unknown. A read error may be the cause here, since a much bigger clone is one base away. Researchers took RNA transcripts and amplified the TCR beta CDR3 regions from them. HTBI primers were employed in a first-round RT-PCR of the TCR CDR3. MiXCR, applied by TCRdb to the multiplex PCR reads, yields one record per CDR3 protein. The sample contains hundreds of thousands of distinct CDR3 sequences, roughly 37% of which appear only once. These data belong to a study of T cells in Graves' hyperthyroidism and ophthalmopathy. Findings of the study overall: From stable hyperthyroidism, ophthalmopathy was set apart by a 13 V-J model.

Germline CDR1 is SGHAT and CDR2 is FQDESV (reference sequence). The V and J ends lost 4 bases and 5 bases respectively, with 11 bases between them. CDR3 length: 14 amino acids. The source of this sequence is a man between 18 and 35 years old with Graves' hyperthyroidism. This chain links TRBV11-1 with TRBJ1-4, with D perhaps matching TRBD1 (5 bases). The material sequenced was blood. The chain's CDR3 is CASSSPRGNEKLFF. The CDR3 region has the DNA TGTGCCAGCAGCTCACCGCGGGGGAATGAAAAACTGTTTTTT.